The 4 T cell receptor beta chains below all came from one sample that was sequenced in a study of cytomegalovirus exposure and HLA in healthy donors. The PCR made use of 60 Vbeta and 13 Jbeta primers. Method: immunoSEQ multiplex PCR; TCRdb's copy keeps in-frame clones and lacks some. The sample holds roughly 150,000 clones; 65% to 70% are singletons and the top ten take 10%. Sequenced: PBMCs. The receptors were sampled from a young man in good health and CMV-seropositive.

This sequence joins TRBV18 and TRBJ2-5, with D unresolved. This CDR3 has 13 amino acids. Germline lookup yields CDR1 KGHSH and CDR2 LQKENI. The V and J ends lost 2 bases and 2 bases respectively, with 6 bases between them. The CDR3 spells CASSPIEQETQYF. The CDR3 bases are TGTGCCAGCTCACCAATAGAACAAGAGACCCAGTACTTC.

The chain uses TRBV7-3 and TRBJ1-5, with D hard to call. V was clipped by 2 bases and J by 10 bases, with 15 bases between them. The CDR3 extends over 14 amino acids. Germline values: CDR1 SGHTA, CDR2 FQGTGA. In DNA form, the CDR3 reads TGTGCCAGCAGCTTATGGACGGAGGTGGGACCCCAGCATTTT. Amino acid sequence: CASSLWTEVGPQHF.

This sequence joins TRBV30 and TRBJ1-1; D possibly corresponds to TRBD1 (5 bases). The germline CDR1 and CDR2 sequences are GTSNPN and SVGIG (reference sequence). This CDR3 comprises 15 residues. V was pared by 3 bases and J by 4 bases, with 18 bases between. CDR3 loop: CAWSISGRVSTEAFF. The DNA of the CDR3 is TGTGCCTGGAGCATTTCAGGGAGGGTGAGCACTGAAGCTTTCTTT.

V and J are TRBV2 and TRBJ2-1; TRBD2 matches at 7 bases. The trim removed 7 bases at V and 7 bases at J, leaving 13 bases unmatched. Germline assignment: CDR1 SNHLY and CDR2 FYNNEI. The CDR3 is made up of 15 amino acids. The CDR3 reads CASKPSGELWNEQFF. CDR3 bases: TGTGCCAGCAAACCAAGCGGGGAGCTCTGGAATGAGCAGTTCTTC.